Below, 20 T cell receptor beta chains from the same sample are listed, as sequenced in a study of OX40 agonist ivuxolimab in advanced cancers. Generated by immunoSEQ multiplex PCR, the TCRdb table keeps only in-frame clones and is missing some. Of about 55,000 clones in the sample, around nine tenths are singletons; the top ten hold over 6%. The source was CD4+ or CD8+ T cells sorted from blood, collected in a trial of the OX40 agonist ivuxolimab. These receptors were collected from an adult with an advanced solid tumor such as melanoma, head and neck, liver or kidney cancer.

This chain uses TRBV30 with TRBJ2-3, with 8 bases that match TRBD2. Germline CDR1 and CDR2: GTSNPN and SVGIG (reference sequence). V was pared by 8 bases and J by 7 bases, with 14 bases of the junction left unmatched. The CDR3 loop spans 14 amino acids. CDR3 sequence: CARNEAGVGNTQYF. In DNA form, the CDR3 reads TGTGCCAGGAACGAAGCGGGAGTCGGAAATACGCAGTATTTT.

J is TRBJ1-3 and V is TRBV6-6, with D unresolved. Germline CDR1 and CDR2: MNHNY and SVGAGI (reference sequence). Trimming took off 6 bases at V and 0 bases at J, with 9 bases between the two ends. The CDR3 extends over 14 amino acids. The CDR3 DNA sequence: TGTGCCAGCAGCCCAGATATCTCTGGAAACACCATATATTTT. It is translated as CASSPDISGNTIYF.

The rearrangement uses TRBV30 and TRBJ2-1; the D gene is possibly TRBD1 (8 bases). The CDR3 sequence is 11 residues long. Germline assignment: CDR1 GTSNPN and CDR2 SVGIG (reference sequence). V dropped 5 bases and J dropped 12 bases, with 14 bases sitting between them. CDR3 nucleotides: TGTGCCTGGGGACAGGGAGGGGTGCAGTTCTTC. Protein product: CAWGQGGVQFF.

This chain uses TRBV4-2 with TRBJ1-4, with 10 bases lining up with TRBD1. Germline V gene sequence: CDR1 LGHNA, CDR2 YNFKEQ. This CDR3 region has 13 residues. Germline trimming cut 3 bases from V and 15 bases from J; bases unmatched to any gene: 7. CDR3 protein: CASSQGDRGGMFF. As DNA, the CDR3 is TGTGCCAGCAGCCAGGGGGACAGGGGAGGTATGTTTTTT.

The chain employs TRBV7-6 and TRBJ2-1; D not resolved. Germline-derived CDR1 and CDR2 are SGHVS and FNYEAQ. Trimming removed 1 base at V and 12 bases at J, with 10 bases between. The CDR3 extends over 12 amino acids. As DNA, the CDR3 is TGTGCCAGCAGCTTAGTATCCGACCGGCAGTTCTTC. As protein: CASSLVSDRQFF.

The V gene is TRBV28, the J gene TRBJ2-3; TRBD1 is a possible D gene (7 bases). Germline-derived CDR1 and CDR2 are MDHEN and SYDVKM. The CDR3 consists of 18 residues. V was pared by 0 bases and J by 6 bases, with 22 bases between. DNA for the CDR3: TGTGCCAGCAGTTTATGGGGCGGCTCAGGGGGGAAAGTGGATACGCAGTATTTT. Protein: CASSLWGGSGGKVDTQYF. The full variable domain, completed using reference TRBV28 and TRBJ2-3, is DVKVTQSSRYLVKRTGEKVFLECVQDMDHENMFWYRQDPGLGLRLIYFSYDVKMKEKGDIPEGYSVSREKKERFSLILESASTNQTSMYLCASSLWGGSGGKVDTQYFGPGTRLTVL.

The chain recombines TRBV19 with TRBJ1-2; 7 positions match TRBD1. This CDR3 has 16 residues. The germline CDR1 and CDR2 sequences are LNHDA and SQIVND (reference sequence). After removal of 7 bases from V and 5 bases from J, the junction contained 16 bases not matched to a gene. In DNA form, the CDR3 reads TGTGCCAGTACCCCCAGGGGGACTCATCAGGGGTATGGCTACACCTTC. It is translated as CASTPRGTHQGYGYTF.

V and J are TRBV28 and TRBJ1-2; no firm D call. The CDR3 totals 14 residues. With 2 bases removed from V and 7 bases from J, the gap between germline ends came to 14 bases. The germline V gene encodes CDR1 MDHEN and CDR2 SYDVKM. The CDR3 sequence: CASSLRAGTTGYTF. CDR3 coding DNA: TGTGCCAGCAGTTTACGAGCGGGTACTACTGGCTACACCTTC.

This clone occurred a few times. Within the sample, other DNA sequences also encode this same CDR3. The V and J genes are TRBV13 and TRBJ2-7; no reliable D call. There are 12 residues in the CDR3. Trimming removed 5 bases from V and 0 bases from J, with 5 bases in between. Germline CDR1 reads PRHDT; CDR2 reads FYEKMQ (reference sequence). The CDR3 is CASSQSSYEQYF. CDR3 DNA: TGTGCCAGCAGCCAGAGCTCCTACGAGCAGTACTTC.

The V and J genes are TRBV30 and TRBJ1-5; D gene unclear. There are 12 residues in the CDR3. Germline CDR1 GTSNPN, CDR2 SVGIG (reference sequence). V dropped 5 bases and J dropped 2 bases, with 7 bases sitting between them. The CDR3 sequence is CAWRQGNQPQHF. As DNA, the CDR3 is TGTGCCTGGCGGCAGGGCAATCAGCCCCAGCATTTT.

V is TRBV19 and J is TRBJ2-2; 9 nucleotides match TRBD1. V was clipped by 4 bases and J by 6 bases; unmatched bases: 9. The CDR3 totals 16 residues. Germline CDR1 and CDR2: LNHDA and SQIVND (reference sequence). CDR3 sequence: CASSKDRGFASGELFF. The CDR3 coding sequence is TGTGCCAGTAGTAAGGACAGGGGTTTTGCATCCGGGGAGCTGTTTTTT.

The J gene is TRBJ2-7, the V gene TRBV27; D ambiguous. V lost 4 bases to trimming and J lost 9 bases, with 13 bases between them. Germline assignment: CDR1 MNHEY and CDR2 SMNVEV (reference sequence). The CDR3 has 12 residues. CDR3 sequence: CASSSPGRRQYF. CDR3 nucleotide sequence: TGTGCCAGCAGTTCCCCAGGACGGAGGCAGTACTTC.

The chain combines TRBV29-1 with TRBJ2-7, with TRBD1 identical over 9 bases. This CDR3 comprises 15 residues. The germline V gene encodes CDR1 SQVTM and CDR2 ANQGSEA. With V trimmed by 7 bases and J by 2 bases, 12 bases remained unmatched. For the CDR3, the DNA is TGCAGCGCTCTAGGGACAGGGCGAGGAACCTACGAGCAGTACTTC. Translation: CSALGTGRGTYEQYF.

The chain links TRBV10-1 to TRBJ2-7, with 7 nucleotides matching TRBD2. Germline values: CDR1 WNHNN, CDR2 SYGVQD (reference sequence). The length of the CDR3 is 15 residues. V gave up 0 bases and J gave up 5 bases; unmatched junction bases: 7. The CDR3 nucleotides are TGCGCCAGCAGTGAGTCGATTGCCGGGGGGAACGAGCAGTACTTC. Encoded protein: CASSESIAGGNEQYF.

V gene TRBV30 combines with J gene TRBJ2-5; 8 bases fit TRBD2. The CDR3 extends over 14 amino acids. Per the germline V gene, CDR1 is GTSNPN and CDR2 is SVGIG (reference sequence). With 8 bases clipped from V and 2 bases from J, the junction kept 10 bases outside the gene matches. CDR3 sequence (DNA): TGTGCCAGTACTAGCGGCCGTCGGCAAGAGACCCAGTACTTC. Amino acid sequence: CASTSGRRQETQYF.

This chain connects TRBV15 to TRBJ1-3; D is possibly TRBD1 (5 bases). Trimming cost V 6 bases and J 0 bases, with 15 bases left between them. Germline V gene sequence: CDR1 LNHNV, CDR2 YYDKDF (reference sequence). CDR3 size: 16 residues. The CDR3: CATSRGRGSSGNTIYF. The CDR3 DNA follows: TGTGCCACCAGTCGGGGGAGGGGAAGCTCTGGAAACACCATATATTTT.

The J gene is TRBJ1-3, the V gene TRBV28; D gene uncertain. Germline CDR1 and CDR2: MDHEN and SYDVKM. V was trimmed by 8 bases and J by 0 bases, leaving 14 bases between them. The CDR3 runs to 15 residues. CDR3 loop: CASHSRIPSGNTIYF. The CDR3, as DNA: TGTGCCAGCCACTCGCGAATCCCCTCTGGAAACACCATATATTTT.

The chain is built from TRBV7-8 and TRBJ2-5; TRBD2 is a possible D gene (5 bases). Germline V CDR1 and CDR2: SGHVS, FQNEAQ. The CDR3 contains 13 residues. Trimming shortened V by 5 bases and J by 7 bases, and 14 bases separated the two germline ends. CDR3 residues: CASSATGTGTQYF. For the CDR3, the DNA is TGTGCCAGCAGCGCCACGGGAACGGGGACCCAGTACTTC.

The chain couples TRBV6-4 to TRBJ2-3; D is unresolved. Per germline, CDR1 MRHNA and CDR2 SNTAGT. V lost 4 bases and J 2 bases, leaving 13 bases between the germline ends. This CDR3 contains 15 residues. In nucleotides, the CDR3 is TGTGCCAGCAGTGTCTTTCCGCAGGCCACAGATACGCAGTATTTT. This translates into CASSVFPQATDTQYF.

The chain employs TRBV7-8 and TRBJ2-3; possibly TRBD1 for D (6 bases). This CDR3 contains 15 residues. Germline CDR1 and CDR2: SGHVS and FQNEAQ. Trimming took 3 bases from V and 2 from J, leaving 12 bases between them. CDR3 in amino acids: CASSFTGQNTDTQYF. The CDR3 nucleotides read TGTGCCAGCAGCTTCACCGGACAGAACACAGATACGCAGTATTTT.